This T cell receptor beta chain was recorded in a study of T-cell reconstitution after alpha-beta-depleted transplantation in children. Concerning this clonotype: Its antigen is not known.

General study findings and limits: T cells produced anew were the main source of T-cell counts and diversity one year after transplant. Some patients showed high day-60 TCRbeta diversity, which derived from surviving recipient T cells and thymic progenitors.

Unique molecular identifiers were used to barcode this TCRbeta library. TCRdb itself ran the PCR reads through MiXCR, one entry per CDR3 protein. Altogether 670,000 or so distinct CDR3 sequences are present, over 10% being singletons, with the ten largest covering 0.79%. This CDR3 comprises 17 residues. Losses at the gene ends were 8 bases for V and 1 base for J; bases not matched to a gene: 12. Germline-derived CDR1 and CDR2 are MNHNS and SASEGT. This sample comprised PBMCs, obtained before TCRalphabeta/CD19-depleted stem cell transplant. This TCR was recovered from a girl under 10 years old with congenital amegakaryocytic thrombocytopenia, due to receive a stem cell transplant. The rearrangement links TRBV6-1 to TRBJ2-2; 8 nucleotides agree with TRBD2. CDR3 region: CASAPFHTSGNTGELFF. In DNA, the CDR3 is TGTGCCAGCGCCCCTTTTCACACTAGCGGGAACACCGGGGAGCTGTTTTTT.